This TCR beta chain is drawn from a study of T cells in localized non-small cell lung cancer. J gave up 13 bases and V 5 bases, and 13 bases lay outside the gene matches. Per germline, CDR1 MNHEY and CDR2 SMNVEV (reference sequence). The CDR3 extends over 16 amino acids. Clones were read by immunoSEQ multiplex PCR, and TCRdb kept only the in-frame ones, dropping some. The sample carries about 48,000 clones, approximately 75% recorded once. The study, taken as a whole, reports: When the top 100 tumor clones were examined, a median about 60 of them also appeared in the adjacent lung, which was paired and uninvolved. There was higher T cell clonality in uninvolved adjacent lung than in tumor, and it was highest there.

Worth noting for this clone: Its antigen is undetermined.

The sequence derives from a man aged 40-75 years with stage I squamous cell lung carcinoma. The chain combines TRBV27 with TRBJ2-4, with TRBD2 identical over 14 bases. The specimen was peripheral blood, collected before any cancer treatment. As DNA, the CDR3 is TGTGCCAGCAGTCACAACCGACTAGCGGGGGGGCCAGCGCAGTACTTC. Its translation: CASSHNRLAGGPAQYF.